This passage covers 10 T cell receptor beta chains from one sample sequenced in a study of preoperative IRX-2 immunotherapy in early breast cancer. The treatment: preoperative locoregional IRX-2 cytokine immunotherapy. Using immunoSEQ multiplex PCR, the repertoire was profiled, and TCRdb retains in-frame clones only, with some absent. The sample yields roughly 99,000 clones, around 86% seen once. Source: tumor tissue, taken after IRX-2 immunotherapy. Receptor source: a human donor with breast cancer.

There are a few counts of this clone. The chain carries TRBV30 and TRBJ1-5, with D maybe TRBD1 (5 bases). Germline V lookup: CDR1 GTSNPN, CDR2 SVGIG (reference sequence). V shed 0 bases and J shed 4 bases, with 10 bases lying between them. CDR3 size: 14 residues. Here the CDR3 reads CAWSVWQGNQPQHF. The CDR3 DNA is TGTGCCTGGAGTGTATGGCAGGGTAATCAGCCCCAGCATTTT.

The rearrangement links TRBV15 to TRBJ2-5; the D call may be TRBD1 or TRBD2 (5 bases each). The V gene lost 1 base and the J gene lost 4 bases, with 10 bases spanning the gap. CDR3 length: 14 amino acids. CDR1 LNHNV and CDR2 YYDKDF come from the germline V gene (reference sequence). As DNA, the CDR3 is TGTGCCACCAGCAGAGTGGGGACGGGAGAGACCCAGTACTTC. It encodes CATSRVGTGETQYF.

The CDR3 region has the DNA TGTGCCAGCAGTTCCCTTGGGGGAGGCTACGAGCAGTACTTC. This translates into CASSSLGGGYEQYF. V and J are TRBV28 and TRBJ2-7, with D perhaps matching TRBD2 (6 bases). The CDR3 extends over 14 amino acids. The V and J ends lost 4 bases and 3 bases respectively, with 13 bases between them. CDR1 and CDR2 (germline): MDHEN, SYDVKM.

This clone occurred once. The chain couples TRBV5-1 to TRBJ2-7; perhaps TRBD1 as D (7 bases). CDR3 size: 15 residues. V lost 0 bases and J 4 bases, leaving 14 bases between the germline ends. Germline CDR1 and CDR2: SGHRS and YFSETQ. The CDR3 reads CASSLVAGGNYEQYF. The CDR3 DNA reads TGCGCCAGCAGCTTGGTGGCAGGGGGGAATTACGAGCAGTACTTC.

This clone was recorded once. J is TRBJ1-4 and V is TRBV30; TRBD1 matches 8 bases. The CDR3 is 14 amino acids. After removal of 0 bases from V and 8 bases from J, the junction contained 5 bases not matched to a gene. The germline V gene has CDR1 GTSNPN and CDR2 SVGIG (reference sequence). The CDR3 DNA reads TGTGCCTGGAGTGTACAGGGGGAACGAGAAAAACTGTTTTTT. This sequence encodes CAWSVQGEREKLFF.

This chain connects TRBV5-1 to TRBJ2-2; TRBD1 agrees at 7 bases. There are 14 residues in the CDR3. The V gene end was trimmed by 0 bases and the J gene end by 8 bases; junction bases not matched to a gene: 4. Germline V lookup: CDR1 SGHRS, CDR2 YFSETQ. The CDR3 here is CASSLDRGMGELFF. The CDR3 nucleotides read TGCGCCAGCAGCTTGGACAGGGGAATGGGGGAGCTGTTTTTT.

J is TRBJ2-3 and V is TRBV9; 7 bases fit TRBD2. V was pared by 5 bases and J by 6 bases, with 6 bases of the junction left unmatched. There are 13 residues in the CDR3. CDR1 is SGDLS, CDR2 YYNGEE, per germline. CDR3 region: CASSEAGRDTQYF. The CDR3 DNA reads TGTGCCAGCAGTGAAGCCGGGAGGGATACGCAGTATTTT.

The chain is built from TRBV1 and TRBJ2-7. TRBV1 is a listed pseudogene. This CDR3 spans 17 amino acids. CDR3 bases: TGCGCCAGCAGCCAAGATGCTGAAAGGGCACTTTCCTACGAGCAGTACTTC. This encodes CASSQDAERALSYEQYF.

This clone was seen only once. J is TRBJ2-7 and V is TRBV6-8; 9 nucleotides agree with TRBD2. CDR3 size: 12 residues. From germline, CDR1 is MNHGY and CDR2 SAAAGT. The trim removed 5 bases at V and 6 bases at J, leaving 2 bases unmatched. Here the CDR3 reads CASSVLAGEQYF. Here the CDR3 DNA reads TGTGCCAGCAGTGTACTAGCGGGCGAGCAGTACTTC.

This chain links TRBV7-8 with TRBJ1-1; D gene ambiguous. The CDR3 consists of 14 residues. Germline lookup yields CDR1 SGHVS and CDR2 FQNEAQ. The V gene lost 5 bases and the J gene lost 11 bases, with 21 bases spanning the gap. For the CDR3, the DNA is TGTGCCAGCAGCCAAGGGTTAGGAACCCTCGGGGCTTTCTTT. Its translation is CASSQGLGTLGAFF.